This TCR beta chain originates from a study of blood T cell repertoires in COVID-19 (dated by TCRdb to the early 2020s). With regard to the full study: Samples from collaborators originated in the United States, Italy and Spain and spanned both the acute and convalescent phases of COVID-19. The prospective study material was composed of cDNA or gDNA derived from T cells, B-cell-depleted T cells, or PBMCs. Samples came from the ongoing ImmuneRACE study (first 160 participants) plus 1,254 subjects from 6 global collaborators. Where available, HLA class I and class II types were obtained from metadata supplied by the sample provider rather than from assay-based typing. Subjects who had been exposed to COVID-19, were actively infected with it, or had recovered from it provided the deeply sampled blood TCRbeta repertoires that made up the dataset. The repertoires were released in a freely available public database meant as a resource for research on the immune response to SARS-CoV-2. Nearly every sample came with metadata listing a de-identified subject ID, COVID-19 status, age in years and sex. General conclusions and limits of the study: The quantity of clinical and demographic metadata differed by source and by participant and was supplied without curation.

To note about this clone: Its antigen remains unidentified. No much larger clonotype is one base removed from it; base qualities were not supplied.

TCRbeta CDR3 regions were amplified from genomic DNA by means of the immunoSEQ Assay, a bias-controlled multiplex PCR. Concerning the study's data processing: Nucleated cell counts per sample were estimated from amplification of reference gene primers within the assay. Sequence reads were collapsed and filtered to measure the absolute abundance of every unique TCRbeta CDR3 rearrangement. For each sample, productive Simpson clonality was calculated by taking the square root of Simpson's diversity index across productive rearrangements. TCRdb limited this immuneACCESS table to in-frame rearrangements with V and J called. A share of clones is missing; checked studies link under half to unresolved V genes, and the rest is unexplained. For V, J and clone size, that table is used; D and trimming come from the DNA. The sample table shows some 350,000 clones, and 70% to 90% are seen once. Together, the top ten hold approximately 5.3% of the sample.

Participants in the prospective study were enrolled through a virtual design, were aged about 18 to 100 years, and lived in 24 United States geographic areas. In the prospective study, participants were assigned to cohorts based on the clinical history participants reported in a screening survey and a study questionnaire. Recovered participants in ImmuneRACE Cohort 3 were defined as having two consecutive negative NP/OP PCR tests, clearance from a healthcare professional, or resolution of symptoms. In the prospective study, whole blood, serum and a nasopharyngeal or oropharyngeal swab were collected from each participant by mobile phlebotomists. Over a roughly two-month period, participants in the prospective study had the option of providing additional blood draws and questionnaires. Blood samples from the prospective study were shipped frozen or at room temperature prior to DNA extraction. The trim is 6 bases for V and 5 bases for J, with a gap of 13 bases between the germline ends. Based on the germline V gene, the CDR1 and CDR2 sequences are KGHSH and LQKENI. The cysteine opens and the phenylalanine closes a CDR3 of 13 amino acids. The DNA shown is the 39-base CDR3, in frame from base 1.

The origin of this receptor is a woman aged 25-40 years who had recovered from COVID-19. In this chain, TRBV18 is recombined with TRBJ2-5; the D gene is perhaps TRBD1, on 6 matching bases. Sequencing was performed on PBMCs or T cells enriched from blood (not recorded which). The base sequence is TGTGCCAGCTCGCCTACAGGGTGGGAGACCCAGTACTTC. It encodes CASSPTGWETQYF.